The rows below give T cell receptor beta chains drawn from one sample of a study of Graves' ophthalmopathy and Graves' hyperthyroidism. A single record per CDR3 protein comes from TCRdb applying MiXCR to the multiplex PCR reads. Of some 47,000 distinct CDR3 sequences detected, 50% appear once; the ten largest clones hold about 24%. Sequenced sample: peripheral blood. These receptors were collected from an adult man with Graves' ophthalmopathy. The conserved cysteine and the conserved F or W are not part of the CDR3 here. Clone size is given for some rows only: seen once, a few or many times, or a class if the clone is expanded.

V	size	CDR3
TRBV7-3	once	ASSFSGTGNEQF
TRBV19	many	ASSISRTVQETQY
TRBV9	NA	ASSSVGSDPSYNEQF
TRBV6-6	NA	ASSEEDTQY
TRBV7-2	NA	ASSLDRRGIQY
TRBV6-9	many	ASSPDRGQNEQY
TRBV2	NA	ASSEWLAGGTDTQY
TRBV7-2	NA	ASSPQGTSNQPQH
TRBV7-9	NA	ASSSGALWETQY
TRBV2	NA	ASSEAGGAITEAF
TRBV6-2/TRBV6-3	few	ASSTRQEQYNEQF
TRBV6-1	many	ASSEGRGMNTEAF
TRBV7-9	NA	ASSVGQGGGYT
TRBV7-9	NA	ASSRSVGRLTEAF
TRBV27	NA	ASIKMPRH
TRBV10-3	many	AISDGGAETQY
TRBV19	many	ASSMRAGANVLT
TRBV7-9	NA	ASSDPGPSEKLF
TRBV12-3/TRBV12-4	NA	ASKDYYREGTGELF
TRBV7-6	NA	ASSYRPGNTGELF
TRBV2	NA	ASSSFRGQYNEQF
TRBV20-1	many	SARQVQGVETQY
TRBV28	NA	ASSYGTSGKRITQY
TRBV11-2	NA	ASSTPGAETQY